The sequence of this T cell receptor beta chain was determined in a study of shared clonotypes between healthy human individuals. Overall study findings and caveats: Shared clonotypes across all four donors exceeded non-shared ones in generation probability.

Generated by immunoSEQ multiplex PCR, the TCRdb table keeps only in-frame clones and is missing some. This sample yields around 1.6 million clones, of which approximately 98% are seen a single time; about 0.45% belongs to the top ten. Details on this clone: The antigen remains unidentified.

Germline CDR1 is KGHSH and CDR2 is LQKENI. This CDR3 has 16 amino acids. V dropped 2 bases and J dropped 2 bases, with 15 bases sitting between them. The rearrangement links TRBV18 to TRBJ1-2, with a tentative D call TRBD1 (5 bases). The TCR comes from a man aged 30-40 years in good health. Sequences were obtained from naive CD4+ T cells sorted from blood. Subset given: CD45RA+ positively selected. DNA for the CDR3: TGTGCCAGCTCACCAAAGGGAAAAGGGGCGAACTATGGCTACACCTTC. As protein: CASSPKGKGANYGYTF.